This TCR beta chain was retrieved from a study of MAIT cells during Salmonella Paratyphi A infection (dated by TCRdb to between 2016 and 2019). In the study overall: A single dose of 1-5x10^3 CFU of S. Paratyphi A strain NVGH308 was ingested by adult volunteers aged 18 to 60. Ciprofloxacin 500 mg twice daily for 14 days, starting at diagnosis, was given to diagnosed volunteers. The paper's findings and limits, for the study overall: From baseline to mid-infection, the space taken up by over-represented MAIT clonotypes dropped significantly (approximately 0.17 to 0.10), whereas no significant difference was seen post-infection. Diagnosed volunteers showed more expansion or contraction among top five MAIT clonotypes than healthy controls (around 0.57 versus 0.12), suggesting infection-driven repertoire reshaping. MAIT TRBV usage was oligoclonal, favouring TRBV20 and TRBV6, and appeared unchanged by infection. The availability of volunteer samples limited the sample sizes, but these sizes were considered adequate to detect differences between groups.

Trimming removed 4 bases from V and 4 bases from J; the gene matches leave 1 base unexplained. The germline V gene sets CDR1 to MRHNA and CDR2 to SNTAGT. Its CDR3 holds 14 amino acids, cysteine through phenylalanine. Only the CDR3 DNA stays, 42 bases, in frame from base 1. The protocol used for the library was 5' RACE. TCRbeta was amplified in two PCR rounds using Phusion High-Fidelity polymerase, and the primers carried sample-specific barcodes. TCRbeta libraries were generated by template-switch cDNA synthesis with SMARTScribe reverse transcriptase and a TRBC-specific primer. After barcoding, samples were pooled and then prepared using the NEBNext Ultra DNA Library Prep Kit for Illumina. Sequencing of libraries was performed on an Illumina MiSeq with the MiSeq reagent kit v2, 300 cycles. The authors processed their data as follows. Jemultiplexer demultiplexed the reads by barcode, and MiTCR with default parameters aligned the reads. Non-functional sequences were removed with VDJtools, and each clonotype was defined by its amino acid sequence, with frequencies calculated from the assigned sequence reads. The clonal space homeostasis analysis grouped clonotypes by frequency into over-represented (0.05-1), large, medium and small bins. Clones were called with MiXCR by TCRdb after fastp trimmed the public reads at Q25, and only in-frame beta chains were retained. CDR3 protein sequences are deduplicated, and each keeps its most common genes and DNA. TCRdb, not the authors, supplied the V and J calls. The sample table lists approximately 1,000 distinct CDR3 sequences, around a fifth of them with a count of one. More than 35% of the sample comes from the top ten.

With regard to this clonotype: No cognate antigen has been identified for it. Base qualities are missing; no much larger clone stands one base away.

The time point label here, explained by the study, means: mid-infection, around enteric fever diagnosis. MAIT cells, defined as Valpha7.2+ CD161+ T cells, were identified and sorted by flow cytometry. Circulating MAIT cell TCRbeta repertoires were profiled longitudinally in five to seven volunteers who developed enteric fever after controlled oral challenge with live Salmonella Paratyphi A. Every diagnosed volunteer provided MAIT cell samples at pre-infection, mid-infection and post-infection timepoints. A diagnosis of enteric fever was based on Paratyphi A bacteremia and/or a persistent fever above 38 degrees C that lasted longer than 12 hours. Infection was diagnosed in challenged volunteers between day 4 and day 7 after challenge. For RNA extraction, 5,000 to 10,000 MAIT cells from each sample were sorted straight into RNAqueous-Micro lysis buffer. Lymphoprep gradient centrifugation was used to isolate peripheral blood mononuclear cells from blood samples and leukocyte cones. Cell sorting used a BD FACSAria Fusion or BD FACSAria III sorter.

In this chain, TRBV6-4 is recombined with TRBJ2-1, and TRBD1 matches 10 of the central bases. The sample was MAIT cells from PBMCs, taken at the middle sampling point of the challenge study. The receptor comes from a person aged 18 to 75 who was deliberately infected with Salmonella Paratyphi A in a paratyphoid fever challenge study. The nucleotides read TGTGCCAGCAGTGCGGGACAGGGGTACAATGAGCAGTTCTTC. It specifies CASSAGQGYNEQFF.